Following are 15 T cell receptor beta chains from one sample sequenced in a study of shared clonotypes between healthy human individuals. TCRdb keeps only in-frame clones here, not all; method: immunoSEQ multiplex PCR. Among 190,000 or so clones listed, 90% to 95% were seen once. The sequencing input was naive CD4+ T cells sorted from blood. Subset given: CD45RA+ positively selected. These receptors originate from a woman in her twenties or thirties in good health.

The chain links TRBV5-1 to TRBJ2-7; 8 bases are a match to TRBD1. The CDR3 extends over 15 amino acids. Germline CDR1 reads SGHRS; CDR2 reads YFSETQ. V trimming: 1 base; J trimming: 6 bases; junction bases outside the gene matches: 9. The DNA for the CDR3 is TGCGCCAGCAGCTTGCCGGACAGGGCCTCGGGCGAGCAGTACTTC. This translates into CASSLPDRASGEQYF.

The CDR3 nucleotides read TGCGCCAGTTCCCCCCCCGGACAGACACCATATGGCTACACCTTC. It translates to CASSPPGQTPYGYTF. J is TRBJ1-2 and V is TRBV5-1; tentative D call: TRBD1 (6 bases). This CDR3 spans 15 amino acids. Germline-derived CDR1 and CDR2 are SGHRS and YFSETQ. V was cut by 8 bases and J by 5 bases, with 22 bases left in between.

The V gene is TRBV6-5, the J gene TRBJ1-5, with 7 bases that match TRBD1. Germline values: CDR1 MNHEY, CDR2 SVGAGI. Losses at the gene ends were 4 bases for V and 1 base for J; bases not matched to a gene: 7. The CDR3 sequence is 16 residues long. For the CDR3, the DNA is TGTGCCAGCAGTTCGACAGGGAGAGGCAGCAATCAGCCCCAGCATTTT. Protein: CASSSTGRGSNQPQHF.

V gene TRBV30 combines with J gene TRBJ1-5, with unresolved D. Trimming removed 0 bases from V and 6 bases from J, with 9 bases in between. Germline values: CDR1 GTSNPN, CDR2 SVGIG (reference sequence). This CDR3 has 13 amino acids. The CDR3 nucleotides are TGTGCCTGGAGTGTAGCGGGTGGTCAGCCCCAGCATTTT. Translated, it gives CAWSVAGGQPQHF.

The rearrangement uses TRBV30 and TRBJ2-5; D gene unclear. With the DNA end fitting TRBJ2-7 better, the J assignment may be wrong. Germline lookup yields CDR1 GTSNPN and CDR2 SVGIG (reference sequence). CDR3 length equals 13 residues. CDR3 bases: TGTGCCTGGAGTGGCAGCGACCGCTACGAGCAGTACTTC. Amino acids: CAWSGSDRYEQYF.

The chain has TRBV15 and TRBJ2-7; D is undetermined. The CDR3 runs to 12 residues. Trimming took off 1 base at V and 3 bases at J, with 4 bases between the two ends. The V gene's germline CDR1 is LNHNV and CDR2 YYDKDF (reference sequence). As DNA, the CDR3 is TGTGCCACCAGCAGAGTAGGCTACGAGCAGTACTTC. Translating gives CATSRVGYEQYF.

The J gene is TRBJ1-1, the V gene TRBV5-1, with D uncertain. Trimming cost V 4 bases and J 3 bases, with 4 bases left between them. CDR1 is SGHRS and CDR2 is YFSETQ in the germline V gene. This CDR3 has 11 residues. CDR3 amino acids: CASSQDTEAFF. The CDR3 coding sequence is TGCGCCAGCAGCCAAGACACTGAAGCTTTCTTT. The whole variable domain, remainder taken from reference TRBV5-1 and TRBJ1-1, is KAGVTQTPRYLIKTRGQQVTLSCSPISGHRSVSWYQQTPGQGLQFLFEYFSETQRNKGNFPGRFSGRQFSNSRSEMNVSTLELGDSALYLCASSQDTEAFFGQGTRLTVV.

The chain uses TRBV28 and TRBJ2-5; D is ambiguous. The DNA end is more similar to TRBJ2-7, so the J call may be wrong. Germline V CDR1 and CDR2: MDHEN, SYDVKM. The CDR3 has 13 amino acids. The CDR3 loop is CASSRINPYEQYF. CDR3 sequence (DNA): TGTGCCAGCTCCCGCATTAACCCCTACGAGCAGTACTTC.

The chain links TRBV21-1 to TRBJ2-7. TRBV21-1 is deemed a pseudogene. The CDR3 totals 13 residues. The DNA for the CDR3 is TGTGCCAGCAGCAACGGAAACTCCTACGAGCAGTACTTC. This codes for CASSNGNSYEQYF.

V and J are TRBV27 and TRBJ1-2; TRBD1 is a possible D gene (5 bases). The CDR3 runs to 16 residues. Germline V CDR1 and CDR2: MNHEY, SMNVEV (reference sequence). Trimming pared 6 bases from V and 4 bases from J, leaving 21 bases between. The DNA of the CDR3 is TGTGCCAGCAGCCGGATCCCAACGACAGCTCTCTATGGCTACACCTTC. Translated: CASSRIPTTALYGYTF.

The rearrangement uses TRBV7-9 and TRBJ2-7, with D unclear. V shed 2 bases and J shed 1 base, with 15 bases lying between them. Germline loops: CDR1 SEHNR, CDR2 FQNEAQ (reference sequence). The CDR3 is 16 amino acids. CDR3 in DNA: TGTGCCAGCAGCTTATTTGACGGGCACCCTTCCTACGAGCAGTACTTC. It translates to CASSLFDGHPSYEQYF.

The chain employs TRBV18 and TRBJ2-7, with 9 bases that match TRBD1. The length of the CDR3 is 15 residues. Germline CDR1 KGHSH, CDR2 LQKENI. V lost 1 base to trimming and J lost 5 bases; unmatched junction nucleotides: 6. The CDR3 DNA is TGTGCCAGCTCACCACTCCCACAGGGGGCGGACGAGCAGTACTTC. It codes for CASSPLPQGADEQYF.

In its sample, this clone was seen once. CDR3: CASTLAVSDFYGYTF. Written as DNA, the CDR3 is TGTGCCAGCACGTTAGCCGTCTCCGACTTCTATGGCTACACCTTC. This rearrangement joins TRBV2 to TRBJ1-2; D not certain. CDR3 length: 15 amino acids. From germline, CDR1 is SNHLY and CDR2 FYNNEI. With 7 bases removed from V and 4 bases from J, the gap between germline ends came to 19 bases.

CDR3 sequence: CASSQDRGANTEAFF. CDR3 nucleotides: TGTGCCAGCAGTCAGGACAGGGGGGCTAACACTGAAGCTTTCTTT. The chain employs TRBV6-5 and TRBJ1-1; 10 bases match TRBD1. The V gene end was trimmed by 5 bases and the J gene end by 2 bases; junction bases not matched to a gene: 5. The CDR3 is 15 amino acids. Germline CDR1 and CDR2: MNHEY and SVGAGI.

The DNA for the CDR3 is TGTGCCAGCAGCTGGGCAGGGAGTCATTCTGGAAACACCATATATTTT. It yields the protein CASSWAGSHSGNTIYF. V and J are TRBV5-5 and TRBJ1-3, with a possible D match to TRBD1 (5 bases). This CDR3 has 16 amino acids. CDR1 and CDR2 (germline): SGHKS, YYEKEE (reference sequence). V was shortened by 3 bases and J by 1 base, with 14 bases between the two germline ends.